These 5 T cell receptor beta chains share one sample of origin, sequenced in a study of sequential checkpoint blockade in melanoma. Stated treatment: randomized to nivolumab then ipilimumab (arm A) or the reverse (arm B). Profiling relied on immunoSEQ multiplex PCR, and the TCRdb table lists in-frame clones only, not all of them. The data show under 13,000 clones, around 60% seen once. The specimen comprised CD8+ T cells sorted from blood (inferred from file names), sampled from a patient given nivolumab and ipilimumab in sequence. Every receptor here comes from a human donor with melanoma.

The chain is built from TRBV4-1 and TRBJ1-1, with D possibly TRBD1 on 5 matching bases. Germline CDR1 reads MGHRA; CDR2 reads YSYEKL. The CDR3 totals 15 residues. The ends were cut back, 0 bases at V and 6 bases at J, with 14 bases in the middle. The CDR3 spells CASSQDSRDVPEAFF. DNA for the CDR3: TGCGCCAGCAGCCAAGATAGCAGGGATGTCCCTGAAGCTTTCTTT.

This chain links TRBV7-6 with TRBJ2-7, with TRBD2 identical over 7 bases. The germline V gene encodes CDR1 SGHVS and CDR2 FNYEAQ. This CDR3 contains 17 residues. J lost 0 bases, V lost 1 base, and 9 bases had no gene match. The CDR3 DNA sequence: TGTGCCAGCAGCTTAGGGTTTGGACTAGGGAGCTCCTACGAGCAGTACTTC. This translates into CASSLGFGLGSSYEQYF.

The rearrangement joins TRBV6-5 to TRBJ2-1; 8 bases line up with TRBD2. The CDR3 covers 15 residues. Germline CDR1 MNHEY, CDR2 SVGAGI. The V segment lost 7 bases and the J segment 0 bases; nucleotides outside the gene matches: 5. The CDR3 sequence: CASTESGSSYNEQFF. The CDR3 bases are TGTGCCAGCACCGAAAGCGGGAGCTCCTACAATGAGCAGTTCTTC.

V gene TRBV10-3 combines with J gene TRBJ2-1, with 7 bases fitting TRBD1. Germline V gene lookup returns CDR1 ENHRY and CDR2 SYGVKD. V trimming: 2 bases; J trimming: 10 bases; junction bases outside the gene matches: 8. This CDR3 is built from 14 residues. This chain's CDR3 is CAISEVWDSVEQFF. In DNA form, the CDR3 reads TGTGCCATCAGTGAGGTTTGGGACAGCGTCGAGCAGTTCTTC.

This clone was counted between two and nine times. The CDR3 reads CASSLDRGDYGYTF. The CDR3 DNA follows: TGTGCCAGCAGCTTGGACAGGGGAGATTATGGCTACACCTTC. The chain carries TRBV5-6 and TRBJ1-2; 7 nucleotides line up with TRBD1. This CDR3 is 14 amino acids long. Germline CDR1 and CDR2: SGHDT and YYEEEE. V lost 0 bases to trimming and J lost 5 bases; unmatched junction nucleotides: 4.